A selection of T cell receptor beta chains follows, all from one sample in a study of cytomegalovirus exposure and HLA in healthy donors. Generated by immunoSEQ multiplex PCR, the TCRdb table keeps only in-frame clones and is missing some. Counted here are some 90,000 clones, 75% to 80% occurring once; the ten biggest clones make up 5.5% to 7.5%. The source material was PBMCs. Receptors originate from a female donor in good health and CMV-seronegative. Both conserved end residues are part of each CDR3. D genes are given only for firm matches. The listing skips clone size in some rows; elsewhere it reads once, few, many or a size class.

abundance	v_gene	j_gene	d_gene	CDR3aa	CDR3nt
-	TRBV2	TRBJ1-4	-	CASSEESGEKLFF	TGTGCCAGCAGTGAAGAGAGTGGTGAAAAACTGTTTTTT
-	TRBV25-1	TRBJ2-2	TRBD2	CASERGPNTGELFF	TGTGCCAGTGAGCGGGGCCCGAACACCGGGGAGCTGTTTTTT
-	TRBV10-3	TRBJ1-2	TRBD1	CAITLSDRGHGYTF	TGTGCCATCACCCTATCCGACAGGGGCCATGGCTACACCTTC
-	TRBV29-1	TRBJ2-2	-	CSAEDSSNTGELFF	TGCAGCGCCGAGGACAGTTCGAACACCGGGGAGCTGTTTTTT
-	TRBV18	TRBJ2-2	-	CASSPSQTTGELFF	TGTGCCAGCTCACCATCACAGACCACCGGGGAGCTGTTTTTT
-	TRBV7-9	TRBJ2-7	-	CASSPSTGTGTYEQYF	TGTGCCAGCAGCCCATCAACAGGTACAGGGACCTACGAGCAGTACTTC
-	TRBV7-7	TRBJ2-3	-	CASSLGPGEDTQYF	TGTGCTAGCAGCTTAGGCCCAGGGGAGGATACGCAGTATTTT
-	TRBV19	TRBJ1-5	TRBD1	CASHQGGDQPQHF	TGTGCCAGCCACCAGGGGGGAGATCAGCCCCAGCATTTT
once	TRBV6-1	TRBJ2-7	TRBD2	CASNLAVSYEQYF	TGTGCCAGCAACCTAGCGGTTTCCTACGAGCAGTACTTC
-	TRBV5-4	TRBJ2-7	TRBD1	CASSLPQGNEQYF	TGTGCCAGCAGCCTGCCACAGGGGAACGAGCAGTACTTC
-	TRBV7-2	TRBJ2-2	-	CASSLRSSSTGELFF	TGTGCCAGCAGCTTACGGTCTAGTAGTACCGGGGAGCTGTTTTTT
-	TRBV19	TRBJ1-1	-	CASSSGGTTEAFF	TGTGCCAGTAGTAGCGGGGGAACCACTGAAGCTTTCTTT
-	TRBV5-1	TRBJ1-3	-	CASSVGGQGNTIYF	TGCGCCAGCAGCGTCGGTGGGCAGGGAAACACCATATATTTT
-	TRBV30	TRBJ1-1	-	CAWRGSSPWPAFF	TGTGCCTGGAGGGGGAGCTCTCCCTGGCCAGCTTTCTTT
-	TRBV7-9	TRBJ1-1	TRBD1	CTSSRDRPQMNTEAFF	TGTACCAGCAGCCGGGACAGGCCACAAATGAACACTGAAGCTTTCTTT
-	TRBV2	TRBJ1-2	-	CASRSGVVYGYTF	TGTGCCAGCCGCAGCGGGGTTGTATATGGCTACACCTTC
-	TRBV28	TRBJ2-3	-	CASRLYSTDTQYF	TGTGCCAGCAGACTATACAGCACAGATACGCAGTATTTT
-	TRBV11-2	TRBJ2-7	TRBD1	CASSTDRVNYEQYF	TGTGCCAGCAGCACCGACAGGGTGAACTACGAGCAGTACTTC
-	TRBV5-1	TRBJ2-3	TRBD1	CASSLVGGSADTQYF	TGCGCCAGCAGCTTGGTAGGGGGCAGCGCAGATACGCAGTATTTT
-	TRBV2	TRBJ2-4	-	CASSAGRGPKNIQYF	TGTGCCAGCAGTGCGGGCAGGGGCCCCAAAAACATTCAGTACTTC
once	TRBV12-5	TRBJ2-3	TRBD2	CASGLVLAGGTDTQYF	TGTGCTAGTGGTTTGGTATTAGCGGGAGGAACCGATACGCAGTATTTT
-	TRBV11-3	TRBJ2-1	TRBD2	CASSLSGRSDNEQFF	TGTGCCAGCAGCTTAAGCGGGAGGTCGGATAATGAGCAGTTCTTC
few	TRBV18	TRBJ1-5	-	CASSPVGGAQGPQHF	TGTGCCAGCTCACCCGTGGGGGGGGCCCAAGGGCCCCAGCATTTT
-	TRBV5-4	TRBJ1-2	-	CASSLADRPYGYTF	TGTGCCAGCAGCTTGGCCGACAGGCCTTATGGCTACACCTTC
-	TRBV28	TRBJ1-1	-	CASSFPTENTEAFF	TGTGCCAGCAGTTTTCCAACAGAGAACACTGAAGCTTTCTTT
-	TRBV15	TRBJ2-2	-	CATTPDTGELFF	TGTGCCACCACCCCGGACACCGGGGAGCTGTTTTTT
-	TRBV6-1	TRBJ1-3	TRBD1	CASSDRTGPAGNTIYF	TGTGCCAGCAGTGATAGGACAGGGCCGGCTGGAAACACCATATATTTT
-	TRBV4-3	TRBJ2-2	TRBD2	CASSQDTLAGGNTGELFF	TGCGCCAGCAGCCAAGATACCCTGGCGGGGGGCAACACCGGGGAGCTGTTTTTT
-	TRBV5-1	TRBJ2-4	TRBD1	CASSLSGTGIFSGEIAKNIQYF	TGCGCCAGCAGCTTGAGCGGGACAGGGATATTCTCTGGGGAGATAGCCAAAAACATTCAGTACTTC
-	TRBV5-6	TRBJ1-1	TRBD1	CASSLGDRGDTEAFF	TGTGCCAGCAGCTTGGGGGACAGGGGTGACACTGAAGCTTTCTTT
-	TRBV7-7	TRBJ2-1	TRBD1	CASSAGTGRHNEQFF	TGTGCTAGCAGCGCGGGGACAGGGAGGCACAATGAGCAGTTCTTC
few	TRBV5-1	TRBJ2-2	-	CASSPRGRGTGELFF	TGCGCCAGCAGCCCCCGGGGCAGGGGTACCGGGGAGCTGTTTTTT
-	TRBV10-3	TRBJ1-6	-	CAIRTQGANSPLHF	TGTGCCATCAGGACACAGGGAGCGAATTCACCCCTCCACTTT
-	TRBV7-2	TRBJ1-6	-	CASSLDRVGNSPLHF	TGTGCCAGCAGCTTAGACAGGGTAGGGAATTCACCCCTCCACTTT
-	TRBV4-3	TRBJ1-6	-	CASSQEPWRSPLHF	TGCGCCAGCAGCCAAGAGCCCTGGCGGTCACCCCTCCACTTT